This T cell receptor beta chain was sequenced for a study of T cells in Graves' hyperthyroidism and ophthalmopathy. The CDR3 runs 19 residues. Germline V lookup: CDR1 ENHRY, CDR2 SYGVKD. Concerning this clonotype itself: One end of the junction does not line up with germline, which may come from a read error.

RNA transcripts were the template for amplifying TCR beta CDR3 regions. With the HTBI primer set, the TCR CDR3 went through a first round of RT-PCR. TCRdb reanalysed the multiplex PCR reads using MiXCR and keeps one entry per CDR3 protein. Found here are more than 300,000 distinct CDR3 sequences, 15% to 20% of them singletons; the top ten hold 35% to 50%. The chain uses TRBV10-3 and TRBJ2-5, with 11 bases aligning to TRBD2. The sequenced material came from blood. The TCR was taken from a man between 18 and 29 years old with Graves' ophthalmopathy. In DNA, the CDR3 is TGCGCCACCAGTGAGTCTAGCGGGGGGTTGGCAGCAATCCAAGAGACCCAGTACTTC. Protein sequence: CATSESSGGLAAIQETQYF.